This passage covers 32 T cell receptor beta chains from one sample sequenced in a study of blood T cell repertoires in COVID-19. Clones were sequenced by immunoSEQ multiplex PCR, and TCRdb holds only the in-frame ones, with some missing. The sample lists about 240,000 clones, about 89% occurring once. Sequences were obtained from PBMCs or T cells enriched from blood (not recorded which). The receptors stem from a man in his forties who had recovered from COVID-19.

The chain has TRBV5-4 and TRBJ2-1, with TRBD2 matching 11 bases. This CDR3 contains 16 residues. CDR1 and CDR2 from the germline V gene are SGHNT and YYREEE (reference sequence). Trimming took 4 bases from V and 7 from J; bases not matched to a gene: 10. CDR3 in amino acids: CASSPLTSGSFNEQFF. CDR3 DNA: TGTGCCAGCAGCCCGCTTACTAGCGGGAGTTTTAATGAGCAGTTCTTC.

This chain links TRBV9 with TRBJ2-5; the match to TRBD1 covers 7 bases. The CDR3 runs 15 residues. Germline-derived CDR1 and CDR2 are SGDLS and YYNGEE. The ends lost 2 bases at V and 4 bases at J; junction bases unmatched: 8. CDR3: CASSVGLSGGETQYF. Here the CDR3 DNA reads TGTGCCAGCAGCGTCGGTCTCTCAGGGGGAGAGACCCAGTACTTC.

This clone is a singleton in its sample. The genes are TRBV7-9 and TRBJ2-3, with D tentatively TRBD1 (6 bases). V was cut by 2 bases and J by 2 bases, with 11 bases left in between. The CDR3 contains 15 residues. Germline values: CDR1 SEHNR, CDR2 FQNEAQ (reference sequence). The CDR3 DNA is TGTGCCAGCAGCTTATCCGGACAGACCACAGATACGCAGTATTTT. Its translation: CASSLSGQTTDTQYF.

This chain joins TRBV5-1 and TRBJ2-5, with D perhaps matching TRBD2 (6 bases). The ends were cut back, 3 bases at V and 5 bases at J, with 11 bases in the middle. In germline, CDR1 is SGHRS, CDR2 YFSETQ. The CDR3 is made up of 13 amino acids. The CDR3 loop is CASSSGRGETQYF. In nucleotides, the CDR3 is TGCGCCAGCAGCTCGGGACGGGGGGAGACCCAGTACTTC.

The CDR3 here is CASSTLAGAGYNEQFF. CDR3 sequence (DNA): TGTGCCAGCAGCACACTAGCGGGAGCGGGCTACAATGAGCAGTTCTTC. This chain connects TRBV7-9 to TRBJ2-1; 11 bases align to TRBD2. The V and J ends lost 5 bases and 3 bases, in that order; junction bases with no gene match: 6. Germline-derived CDR1 and CDR2 are SEHNR and FQNEAQ (reference sequence). The CDR3 runs to 16 residues. Based on the CDR3 plus reference TRBV7-9 and TRBJ2-1, the full variable domain is DTGVSQNPRHKITKRGQNVTFRCDPISEHNRLYWYRQTLGQGPEFLTYFQNEAQLEKSRLLSDRFSAERPKGSFSTLEIQRTEQGDSAMYLCASSTLAGAGYNEQFFGPGTRLTVL.

This chain links TRBV18 with TRBJ1-1; D remains ambiguous. Germline CDR1 KGHSH, CDR2 LQKENI. The CDR3 length is 15 residues. V lost 1 base, J lost 1 base, and 10 bases lay in between. The CDR3 protein is CASSPRSGENTEAFF. For the CDR3, the DNA is TGTGCCAGCTCACCACGGTCGGGTGAGAACACTGAAGCTTTCTTT.

This chain connects TRBV14 to TRBJ1-4; D might be TRBD1 (5 bases). Deletions cut 5 bases from V and 8 bases from J, with 12 bases between. Germline CDR1 SGHDN, CDR2 FVKESK. This CDR3 region has 13 residues. CDR3 sequence: CASSYRFREKLFF. The DNA of the CDR3 is TGTGCCAGCAGCTACAGGTTCCGGGAAAAACTGTTTTTT.

The rearrangement joins TRBV9 to TRBJ2-3; the match to TRBD2 covers 7 bases. Per germline, CDR1 SGDLS and CDR2 YYNGEE. There are 17 residues in the CDR3. V shed 3 bases and J 2 bases; nucleotides not matched to a gene: 12. The CDR3 region has the DNA TGTGCCAGCAGCGCAGCAATAGCGGGTTTGTACACAGATACGCAGTATTTT. The encoded protein is CASSAAIAGLYTDTQYF.

The count of this clone is one. The chain employs TRBV30 and TRBJ2-3; possibly TRBD2 for D (7 bases). The CDR3 is 16 residues long. CDR1 GTSNPN and CDR2 SVGIG come from the germline V gene (reference sequence). The germline V and J ends were trimmed by 2 bases and 1 base, with 16 bases remaining between them. The CDR3 sequence: CAWSTLWRGRTDTQYF. DNA of the CDR3: TGTGCCTGGAGTACTCTTTGGCGGGGGCGCACAGATACGCAGTATTTT.

The chain recombines TRBV5-6 with TRBJ2-7; 9 bases are shared with TRBD1. The length of the CDR3 is 15 residues. Germline V gene lookup returns CDR1 SGHDT and CDR2 YYEEEE. The junction had 6 bases not matched to a gene; V was cut back by 1 base and J by 4 bases. DNA of the CDR3: TGTGCCAGCAGCTTGCGGGACAGGGTGTCATACGAGCAGTACTTC. This encodes CASSLRDRVSYEQYF.

CDR3: CASSALRGPQHF. The CDR3 DNA sequence: TGTGCCAGCAGCGCTCTCCGGGGGCCCCAGCATTTT. The chain carries TRBV28 and TRBJ1-5; D uncertain. V was clipped by 6 bases and J by 9 bases, with 12 bases between them. The CDR3 has 12 amino acids. Germline V gene lookup returns CDR1 MDHEN and CDR2 SYDVKM.

CDR3 nucleotide sequence: TGTGCCAGCAGCTCGATGACTAGCACAGATACGCAGTATTTT. Its translation is CASSSMTSTDTQYF. The chain uses TRBV5-4 and TRBJ2-3; D remains unclear. The CDR3 has 14 residues. Looked up from germline, CDR1 is SGHNT and CDR2 is YYREEE (reference sequence). Trimming left V 3 bases short and J 0 bases short, with 8 bases between.

This chain connects TRBV5-3 to TRBJ2-2; TRBD1 aligns across 9 bases. TRBV5-3 carries the ORF label, with uncertain function. The CDR3 length is 21 residues. Trimming removed 4 bases from V and 0 bases from J; junction bases left unmatched: 19. The CDR3 spells CARSPQMNRDRVMTNTGELFF. CDR3 DNA: TGTGCCAGAAGCCCTCAAATGAACCGGGACAGGGTAATGACGAACACCGGGGAGCTGTTTTTT.

The chain has TRBV28 and TRBJ1-5; TRBD1 agrees at 7 bases. With 4 bases clipped from V and 4 bases from J, the junction kept 10 bases outside the gene matches. The CDR3 sequence is 16 residues long. Germline CDR1 reads MDHEN; CDR2 reads SYDVKM. CDR3 loop: CASSWPGTEINQPQHF. CDR3 coding DNA: TGTGCCAGCAGTTGGCCTGGGACAGAGATTAATCAGCCCCAGCATTTT.

This chain connects TRBV18 to TRBJ2-5, with TRBD2 identical over 8 bases. Per the germline V gene, CDR1 is KGHSH and CDR2 is LQKENI. The CDR3 is 16 amino acids. V shed 1 base, J shed 1 base, and the junction held 5 bases outside the gene matches. The CDR3 protein is CASSPQAGGLQETQYF. The CDR3 DNA follows: TGTGCCAGCTCACCACAGGCGGGGGGCCTCCAAGAGACCCAGTACTTC.

CDR3 bases: TGTGCCAGCACCGGGAGGTATGAGCAGTTCTTC. Protein product: CASTGRYEQFF. The rearrangement uses TRBV7-2 and TRBJ2-1; 7 nucleotides match TRBD2. The CDR3 extends over 11 amino acids. CDR1 and CDR2 (germline): SGHTA, FQGNSA. With 7 bases clipped from V and 8 bases from J, the junction kept 2 bases outside the gene matches. Full variable domain (outside the CDR3, taken from reference TRBV7-2 and TRBJ2-1): GAGVSQSPSNKVTEKGKDVELRCDPISGHTALYWYRQSLGQGLEFLIYFQGNSAPDKSGLPSDRFSAERTGGSVSTLTIQRTQQEDSAVYLCASTGRYEQFFGPGTRLTVL.

The rearrangement joins TRBV30 to TRBJ2-1; maybe TRBD1 (5 bases). The V end was cut by 0 bases, the J end by 7 bases, with 16 bases between. The CDR3 covers 15 residues. The germline V gene has CDR1 GTSNPN and CDR2 SVGIG (reference sequence). The CDR3 loop reads CAWSVNSGQRNEQFF. In DNA, the CDR3 is TGTGCCTGGAGTGTAAATTCAGGGCAGAGAAATGAGCAGTTCTTC.

This clone appeared once. The chain uses TRBV30 and TRBJ1-2; a possible D gene is TRBD1 (6 bases). Trimming took off 2 bases at V and 4 bases at J, with 20 bases between the two ends. Germline values: CDR1 GTSNPN, CDR2 SVGIG (reference sequence). The CDR3 is 16 residues long. CDR3 sequence: CAWSRLQGRRSYGYTF. The CDR3 DNA is TGTGCCTGGAGTAGGTTGCAGGGGCGGAGGAGCTATGGCTACACCTTC.

This sequence joins TRBV2 and TRBJ2-5; 8 bases agree with TRBD1. Germline V gene lookup returns CDR1 SNHLY and CDR2 FYNNEI. This CDR3 region has 15 residues. V was pared by 1 base and J by 2 bases, with 3 bases of the junction left unmatched. CDR3 residues: CASSEDGQGQETQYF. The CDR3 DNA reads TGTGCCAGCAGTGAAGATGGACAGGGACAAGAGACCCAGTACTTC.

The gene calls are TRBV5-1 and TRBJ1-3; D is uncertain. The germline V gene encodes CDR1 SGHRS and CDR2 YFSETQ. This CDR3 region has 14 residues. With 4 bases removed from V and 4 bases from J, the gap between germline ends came to 12 bases. The CDR3 DNA is TGCGCCAGCAGCCCTTCCCACTCAGGAAACACCATATATTTT. Translated, it gives CASSPSHSGNTIYF. The full variable domain, in which reference TRBV5-1 and TRBJ1-3 provide the parts outside the CDR3, is KAGVTQTPRYLIKTRGQQVTLSCSPISGHRSVSWYQQTPGQGLQFLFEYFSETQRNKGNFPGRFSGRQFSNSRSEMNVSTLELGDSALYLCASSPSHSGNTIYFGEGSWLTVV.

This clone was seen only a few times. The gene calls are TRBV19 and TRBJ1-3; a weak D match, TRBD1 (5 bases). This CDR3 comprises 14 residues. Trimming stripped 6 bases from V and 3 bases from J, with 12 bases between. Per germline, CDR1 LNHDA and CDR2 SQIVND (reference sequence). CDR3 in amino acids: CASRDTGGGNTIYF. Written as DNA, the CDR3 is TGTGCCAGTAGGGACACCGGCGGTGGAAACACCATATATTTT. Filled out from reference TRBV19 and TRBJ1-3, the complete variable domain reads DGGITQSPKYLFRKEGQNVTLSCEQNLNHDAMYWYRQDPGQGLRLIYYSQIVNDFQKGDIAEGYSVSREKKESFPLTVTSAQKNPTAFYLCASRDTGGGNTIYFGEGSWLTVV.

The V gene is TRBV5-1, the J gene TRBJ1-6; 8 positions match TRBD1. Germline V gene data show CDR1 as SGHRS and CDR2 as YFSETQ. Germline trimming cut 1 base from V and 7 bases from J; bases unmatched to any gene: 4. The CDR3 sequence is 15 residues long. CDR3 protein: CASSLTGGENSPLHF. In DNA form, the CDR3 reads TGCGCCAGCAGCTTGACAGGGGGTGAGAATTCACCCCTCCACTTT.

The chain employs TRBV19 and TRBJ2-7; possibly TRBD2 for D (6 bases). CDR1 is LNHDA and CDR2 is SQIVND in the germline V gene (reference sequence). The CDR3 runs to 15 residues. V gave up 3 bases and J gave up 0 bases, with 12 bases separating them. DNA of the CDR3: TGTGCCAGTAGTATGGCGAGGAGGGGCTCCTACGAGCAGTACTTC. It yields the protein CASSMARRGSYEQYF.

The chain employs TRBV29-1 and TRBJ2-7; the match to TRBD1 covers 10 bases. CDR1 SQVTM and CDR2 ANQGSEA come from the germline V gene. V shed 2 bases, J shed 5 bases, and the junction held 6 bases outside the gene matches. The CDR3 runs to 14 residues. The DNA of the CDR3 is TGCAGCGTTGAACCGGACAGGGGGGCCCACGAGCAGTACTTC. Encoded protein: CSVEPDRGAHEQYF.

The chain employs TRBV5-4 and TRBJ1-2; D not resolved. Between the trimmed V and J ends, which lost 4 bases and 7 bases, there was a span of 14 bases. Germline values: CDR1 SGHNT, CDR2 YYREEE (reference sequence). This CDR3 comprises 13 residues. CDR3: CASSGQVTFGYTF. The DNA of the CDR3 is TGTGCCAGCAGCGGGCAGGTAACGTTTGGCTACACCTTC.

The chain carries TRBV5-1 and TRBJ2-2; D is unresolved. This CDR3 region has 16 residues. With 0 bases removed from V and 0 bases from J, the gap between germline ends came to 9 bases. Per germline, CDR1 SGHRS and CDR2 YFSETQ. The CDR3 DNA is TGCGCCAGCAGCTTGGCCGTCGCGTCGAACACCGGGGAGCTGTTTTTT. This sequence encodes CASSLAVASNTGELFF.

The table lists this clone with many counts. The chain has TRBV9 and TRBJ1-1; 9 bases are shared with TRBD1. Germline CDR1 is SGDLS and CDR2 is YYNGEE. The CDR3 extends over 17 amino acids. V was pared by 3 bases and J by 0 bases, with 9 bases of the junction left unmatched. As DNA, the CDR3 is TGTGCCAGCAGCGCCCGACCCGGGACAGGGCTGAACACTGAAGCTTTCTTT. It translates to CASSARPGTGLNTEAFF.

The chain carries TRBV13 and TRBJ2-7; 9 nucleotides match TRBD2. CDR1 and CDR2 (germline): PRHDT, FYEKMQ (reference sequence). Trimming at V came to 5 bases and at J to 3 bases, leaving 8 bases not matched to a gene. The CDR3 runs 15 residues. The CDR3 protein is CASSGGREGLYEQYF. CDR3 nucleotides: TGTGCCAGCAGCGGCGGGCGGGAGGGCCTCTACGAGCAGTACTTC.

In this sample, this clone turned up a few times. Other DNA sequences of this sample code for an identical CDR3. This chain joins TRBV9 and TRBJ2-1; 7 nucleotides agree with TRBD2. CDR1 is SGDLS and CDR2 is YYNGEE in the germline V gene. Trimming cost V 0 bases and J 0 bases; bases outside gene matches: 6. This CDR3 is built from 17 residues. CDR3 sequence: CASSVGPGGSSYNEQFF. CDR3 bases: TGTGCCAGCAGCGTAGGCCCGGGCGGGAGCTCCTACAATGAGCAGTTCTTC.

V gene TRBV27 combines with J gene TRBJ1-5, with a possible D match to TRBD1 (6 bases). The V end lost 2 bases, the J end lost 5 bases, and 16 bases lay between the germline ends. The CDR3 totals 16 residues. Looked up from germline, CDR1 is MNHEY and CDR2 is SMNVEV (reference sequence). The CDR3 bases are TGTGCCAGCAGTTTAATTGGGGGACACCCATATCAGCCCCAGCATTTT. This encodes CASSLIGGHPYQPQHF.

The V call is TRBV9, the J call TRBJ1-4, with 9 bases lining up with TRBD1. From germline, CDR1 is SGDLS and CDR2 YYNGEE. Trimming removed 3 bases from V and 6 bases from J; junction bases left unmatched: 6. This CDR3 has 15 amino acids. The CDR3, as DNA: TGTGCCAGCAGCGATGGGACAGGGCGACATGAAAAACTGTTTTTT. Translated: CASSDGTGRHEKLFF.

Here the CDR3 DNA reads TGTGCCAGCAGTTACTCGAACCCCAGGGGCACCTACGAGCAGTACTTC. It encodes CASSYSNPRGTYEQYF. The V and J genes are TRBV6-5 and TRBJ2-7; weak D call: TRBD1 (6 bases). This CDR3 comprises 16 residues. Germline CDR1 and CDR2: MNHEY and SVGAGI. Trimming shortened V by 0 bases and J by 2 bases, and 14 bases separated the two germline ends.